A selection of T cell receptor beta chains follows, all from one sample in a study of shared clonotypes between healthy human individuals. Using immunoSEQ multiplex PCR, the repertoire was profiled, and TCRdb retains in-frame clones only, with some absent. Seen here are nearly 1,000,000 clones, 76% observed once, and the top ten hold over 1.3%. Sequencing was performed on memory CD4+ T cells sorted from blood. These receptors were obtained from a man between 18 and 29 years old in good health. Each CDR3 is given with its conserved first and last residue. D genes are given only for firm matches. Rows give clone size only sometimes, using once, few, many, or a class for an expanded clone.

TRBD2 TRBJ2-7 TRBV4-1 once CASSQGTSGVLSYEQYF TGCGCCAGCAGCCAAGGGACTAGCGGGGTCCTCTCCTACGAGCAGTACTTC
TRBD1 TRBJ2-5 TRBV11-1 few CASSRSGGMRETQYF TGTGCCAGCAGCCGCTCAGGGGGCATGAGGGAGACCCAGTACTTC
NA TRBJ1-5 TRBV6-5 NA CASSYGAGSNQPQHF TGTGCCAGCAGTTACGGGGCAGGTTCCAATCAGCCCCAGCATTTT
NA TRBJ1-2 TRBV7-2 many CASSSRTVKAF TGTGCCAGCAGCTCCAGAACAGTCAAGGCCTTC
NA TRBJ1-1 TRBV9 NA CASSVGLGPLNTEAFF TGTGCCAGCAGCGTAGGGTTGGGCCCCTTGAACACTGAAGCTTTCTTT
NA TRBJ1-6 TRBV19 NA CASSARNSPLHF TGTGCCAGTAGTGCGAGGAACTCACCCCTCCACTTT
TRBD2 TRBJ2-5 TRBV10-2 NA CASSLPGLAIGTQYF TGCGCCAGCAGCCTGCCGGGACTAGCAATAGGGACCCAGTACTTC
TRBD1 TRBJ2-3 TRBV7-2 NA CASGGQGTWTDTQYF TGTGCCAGCGGCGGACAGGGTACTTGGACAGATACGCAGTATTTT
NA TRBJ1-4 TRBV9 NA CASTSGDLGANEKLFF TGTGCCAGCACCAGTGGGGATTTAGGGGCTAATGAAAAACTGTTTTTT
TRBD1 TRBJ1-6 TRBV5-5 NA CASSQRTGRSPLHF TGTGCCAGCAGCCAAAGGACAGGGCGATCACCCCTCCACTTT
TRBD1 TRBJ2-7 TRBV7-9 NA CASSNRDRAGKQYF TGTGCCAGCAGCAACCGGGACAGGGCTGGCAAGCAGTACTTC
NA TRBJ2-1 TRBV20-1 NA CSVEAGNEQFF TGCAGCGTCGAGGCGGGGAATGAGCAGTTCTTC
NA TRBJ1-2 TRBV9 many CASSEGTARYTF TGTGCCAGCAGCGAGGGGACCGCGAGGTACACCTTC
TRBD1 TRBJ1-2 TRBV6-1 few CASSAGQGGYGYTF TGTGCCAGCAGTGCGGGACAGGGAGGGTATGGCTACACCTTC
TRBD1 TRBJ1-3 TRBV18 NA CASSAVPGQGSATGNTIYF TGTGCCAGCTCGGCAGTCCCGGGACAGGGATCGGCCACTGGAAACACCATATATTTT
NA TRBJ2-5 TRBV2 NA CASSPESLGTQYF TGTGCCAGCAGTCCCGAATCCCTTGGGACCCAGTACTTC
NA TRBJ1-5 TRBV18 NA CASSPDQNQPQHF TGTGCCAGCTCACCGGATCAAAATCAGCCCCAGCATTTT
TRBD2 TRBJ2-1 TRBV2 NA CASRVAGGTYNEQFF TGTGCCAGCCGGGTGGCGGGAGGGACATACAATGAGCAGTTCTTC